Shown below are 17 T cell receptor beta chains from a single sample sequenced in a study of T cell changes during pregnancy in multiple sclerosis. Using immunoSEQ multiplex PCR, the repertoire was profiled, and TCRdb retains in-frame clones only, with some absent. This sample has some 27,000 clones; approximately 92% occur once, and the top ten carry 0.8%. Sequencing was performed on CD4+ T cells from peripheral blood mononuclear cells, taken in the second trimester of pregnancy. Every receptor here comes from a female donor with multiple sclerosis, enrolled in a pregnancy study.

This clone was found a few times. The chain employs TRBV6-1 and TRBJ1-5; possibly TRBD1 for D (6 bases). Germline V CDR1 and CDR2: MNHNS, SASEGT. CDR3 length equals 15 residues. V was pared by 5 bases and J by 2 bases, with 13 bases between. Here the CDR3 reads CASSRGGAGNQPQHF. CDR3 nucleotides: TGTGCCAGCAGTCGGGGGGGGGCTGGCAATCAGCCCCAGCATTTT.

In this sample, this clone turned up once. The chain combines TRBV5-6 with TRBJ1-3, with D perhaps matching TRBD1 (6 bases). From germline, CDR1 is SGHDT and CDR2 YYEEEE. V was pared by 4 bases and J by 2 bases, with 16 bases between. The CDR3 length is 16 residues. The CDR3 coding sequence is TGTGCCAGCAGCCCCAGGGGAAGGGGCCCTGGAAACACCATATATTTT. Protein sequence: CASSPRGRGPGNTIYF.

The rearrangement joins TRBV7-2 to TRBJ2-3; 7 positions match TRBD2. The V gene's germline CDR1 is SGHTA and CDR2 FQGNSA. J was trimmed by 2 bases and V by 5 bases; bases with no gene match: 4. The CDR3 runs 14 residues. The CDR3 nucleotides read TGTGCCAGCAGCCCCGGGACTAACACAGATACGCAGTATTTT. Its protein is CASSPGTNTDTQYF.

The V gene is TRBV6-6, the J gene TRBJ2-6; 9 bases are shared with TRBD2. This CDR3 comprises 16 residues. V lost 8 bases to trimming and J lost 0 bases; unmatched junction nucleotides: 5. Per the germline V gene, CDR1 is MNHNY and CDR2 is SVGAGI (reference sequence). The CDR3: CASRGGGTSGANVLTF. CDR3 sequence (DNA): TGTGCCAGCCGCGGGGGGGGGACCTCTGGGGCCAACGTCCTGACTTTC.

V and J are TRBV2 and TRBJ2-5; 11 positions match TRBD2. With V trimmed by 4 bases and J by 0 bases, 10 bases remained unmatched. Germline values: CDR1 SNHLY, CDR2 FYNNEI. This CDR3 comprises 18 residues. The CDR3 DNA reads TGTGCCAGCAGTGTGCCGACTAGCGGGGCCCACCACCAAGAGACCCAGTACTTC. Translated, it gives CASSVPTSGAHHQETQYF.

The DNA for the CDR3 is TGTGCCAGCAGCCCCCGGACAGGGGGCTGGACTGAAGCTTTCTTT. As protein: CASSPRTGGWTEAFF. This chain connects TRBV11-2 to TRBJ1-1, with 11 bases aligning to TRBD1. CDR3 length equals 15 residues. V lost 5 bases and J lost 5; bases outside the gene matches: 7. CDR1 SGHAT and CDR2 FQNNGV come from the germline V gene.

The CDR3 bases are TGTGCCAGCAGCCTTGTCCCCTACGAGCAGTACTTC. Its protein product is CASSLVPYEQYF. The chain joins TRBV28 to TRBJ2-7, with unresolved D. This CDR3 has 12 residues. V was cut by 6 bases and J by 2 bases, with 8 bases left in between. Germline lookup yields CDR1 MDHEN and CDR2 SYDVKM.

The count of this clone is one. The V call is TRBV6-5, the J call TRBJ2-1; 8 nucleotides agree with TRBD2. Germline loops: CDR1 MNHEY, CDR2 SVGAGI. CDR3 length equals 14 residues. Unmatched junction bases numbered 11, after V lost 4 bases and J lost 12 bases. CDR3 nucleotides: TGTGCCAGCAGTTCTAGCGGGCCGGGGGGCGGGCAGTTCTTC. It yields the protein CASSSSGPGGGQFF.

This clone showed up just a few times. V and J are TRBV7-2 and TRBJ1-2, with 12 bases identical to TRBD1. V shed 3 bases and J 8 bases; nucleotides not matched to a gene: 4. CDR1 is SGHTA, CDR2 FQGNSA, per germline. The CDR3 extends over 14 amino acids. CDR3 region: CASSFVGTGGGYTF. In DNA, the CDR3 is TGTGCCAGCAGCTTCGTGGGGACAGGGGGCGGCTACACCTTC.

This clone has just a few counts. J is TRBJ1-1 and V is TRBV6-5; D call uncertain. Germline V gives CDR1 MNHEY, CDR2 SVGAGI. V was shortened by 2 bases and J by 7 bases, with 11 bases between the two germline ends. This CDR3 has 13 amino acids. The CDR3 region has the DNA TGTGCCAGCAGTTACGTATTCGGGGATGAAGCTTTCTTT. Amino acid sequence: CASSYVFGDEAFF.

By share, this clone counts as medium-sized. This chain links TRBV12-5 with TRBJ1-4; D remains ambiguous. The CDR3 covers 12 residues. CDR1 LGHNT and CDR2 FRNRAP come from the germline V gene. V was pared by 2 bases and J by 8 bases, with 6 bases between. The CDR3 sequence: CASGLTTEKLFF. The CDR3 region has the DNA TGTGCTAGTGGTTTGACTACCGAAAAACTGTTTTTT.

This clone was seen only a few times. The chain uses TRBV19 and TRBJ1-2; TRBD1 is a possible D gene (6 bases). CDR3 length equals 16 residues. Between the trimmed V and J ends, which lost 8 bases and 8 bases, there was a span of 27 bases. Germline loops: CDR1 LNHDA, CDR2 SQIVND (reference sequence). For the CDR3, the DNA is TGTGCCAGTCTTGGGCCGGGACAAACACCCTTTGAAGGCTACACCTTC. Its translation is CASLGPGQTPFEGYTF.

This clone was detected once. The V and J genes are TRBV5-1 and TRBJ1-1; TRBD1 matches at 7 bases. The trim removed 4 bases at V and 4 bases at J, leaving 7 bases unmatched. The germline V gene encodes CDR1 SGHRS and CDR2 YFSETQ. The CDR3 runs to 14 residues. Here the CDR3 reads CASSPDRPATEAFF. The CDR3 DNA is TGCGCCAGCAGCCCGGACAGGCCAGCCACTGAAGCTTTCTTT.

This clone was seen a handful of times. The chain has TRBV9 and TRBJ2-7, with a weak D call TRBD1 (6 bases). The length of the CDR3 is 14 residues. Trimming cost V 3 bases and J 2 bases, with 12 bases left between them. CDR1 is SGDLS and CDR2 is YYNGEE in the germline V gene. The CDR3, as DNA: TGTGCCAGCAGCGAACAGGGCCTTCCCTACGAGCAGTACTTC. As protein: CASSEQGLPYEQYF.

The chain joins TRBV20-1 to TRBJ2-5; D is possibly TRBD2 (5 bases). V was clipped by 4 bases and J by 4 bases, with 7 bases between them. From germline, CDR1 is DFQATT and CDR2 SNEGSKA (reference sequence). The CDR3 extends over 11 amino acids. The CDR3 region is CSAMRAETQYF. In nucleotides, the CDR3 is TGCAGTGCTATGAGGGCAGAGACCCAGTACTTC.

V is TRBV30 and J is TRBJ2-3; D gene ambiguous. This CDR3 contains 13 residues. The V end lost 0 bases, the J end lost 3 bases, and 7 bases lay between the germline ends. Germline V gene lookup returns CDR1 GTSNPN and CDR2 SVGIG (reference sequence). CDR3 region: CAWSVLITDTQYF. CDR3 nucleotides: TGTGCCTGGAGTGTACTAATAACAGATACGCAGTATTTT.

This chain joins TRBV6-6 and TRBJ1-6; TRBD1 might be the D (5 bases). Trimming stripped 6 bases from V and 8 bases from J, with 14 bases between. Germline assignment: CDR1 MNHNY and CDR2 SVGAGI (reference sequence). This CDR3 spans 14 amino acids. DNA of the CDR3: TGTGCCAGCAGCCAAGACAGTGCCTATTCACCCCTCCACTTT. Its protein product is CASSQDSAYSPLHF.